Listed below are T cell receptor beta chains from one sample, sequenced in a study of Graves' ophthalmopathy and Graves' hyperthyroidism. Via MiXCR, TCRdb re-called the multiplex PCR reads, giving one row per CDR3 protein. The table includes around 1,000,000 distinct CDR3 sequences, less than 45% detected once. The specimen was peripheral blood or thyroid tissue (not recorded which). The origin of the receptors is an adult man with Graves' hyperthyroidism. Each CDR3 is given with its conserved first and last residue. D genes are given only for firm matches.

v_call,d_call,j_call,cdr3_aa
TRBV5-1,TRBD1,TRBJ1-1,CASSLGTGVRAFF
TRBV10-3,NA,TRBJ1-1,CAIRVQGGGDMNTEAFF
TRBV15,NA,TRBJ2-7,CATRGEEGEQYF
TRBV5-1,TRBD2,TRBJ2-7,CASSLAGQREGYEQYF
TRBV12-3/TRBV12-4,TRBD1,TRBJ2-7,CASSLSGTGWGEQYF
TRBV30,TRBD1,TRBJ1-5,CAWSSTGGQPQHF
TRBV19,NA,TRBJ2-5,CASSYGLSQETQYF
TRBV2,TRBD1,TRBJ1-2,CASREQGASYGYTF
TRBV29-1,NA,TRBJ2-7,CSVRGLSSYEQYF
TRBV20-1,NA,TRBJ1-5,CSAPREGNQPQHF
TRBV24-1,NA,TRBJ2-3,CATSDLTATDTQYF
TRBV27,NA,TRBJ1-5,CASSPLGRLAIQPQHF
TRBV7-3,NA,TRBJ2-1,CASSLRDRGRESSYNEQFF
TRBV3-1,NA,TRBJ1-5,CASSQDSGLGQPQHF
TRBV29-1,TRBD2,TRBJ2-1,CSVEGPGGANYNEQFF
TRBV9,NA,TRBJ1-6,CASSIFGQNNSPLHF
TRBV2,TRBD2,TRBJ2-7,CASSYIELAGVDEQYF
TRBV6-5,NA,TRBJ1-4,CASSYSTAINEKLFF
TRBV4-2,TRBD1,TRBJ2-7,CASSQTGTATYEQYF
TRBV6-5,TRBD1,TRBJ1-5,CASRLRGRSNQPQHF
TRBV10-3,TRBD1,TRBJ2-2,CARRTGPGGELFF
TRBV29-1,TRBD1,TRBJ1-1,CSVVAGPGGTEAFF
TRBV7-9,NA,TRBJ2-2,CASSQLIF
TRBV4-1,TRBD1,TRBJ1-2,CASSQDLQGHGYTF
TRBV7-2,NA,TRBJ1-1,CASSLASGRMTEAFF
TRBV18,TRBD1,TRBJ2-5,CASSPLGQGIQETQYF
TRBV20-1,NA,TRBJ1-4,CSASGLPGKANEKLFF
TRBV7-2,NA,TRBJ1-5,CASSLTRDINQPQHF
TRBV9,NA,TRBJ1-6,CASSLGFAGNSPLHF
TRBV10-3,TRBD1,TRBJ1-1,CAIRLGQMNTEAFF
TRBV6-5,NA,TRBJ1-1,CASSYSRPPVNTEAFF
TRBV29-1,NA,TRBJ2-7,CSVQEGQGAYEQYF
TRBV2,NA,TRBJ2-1,CASRLRDPTYNEQFF
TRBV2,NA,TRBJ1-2,CASRDLSEGTGYTF
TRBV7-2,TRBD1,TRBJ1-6,CASRTGQGASYNSPLHF
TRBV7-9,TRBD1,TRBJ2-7,CASSFLTGTGAYEQYF
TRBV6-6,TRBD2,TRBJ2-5,CASSVRTSGLETQYF
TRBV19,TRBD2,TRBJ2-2,CASSRGLAGVNTGELFF
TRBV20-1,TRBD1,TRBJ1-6,CSAPFRTGGSSPLHF
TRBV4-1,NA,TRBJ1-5,CASSPRTVQPQHF
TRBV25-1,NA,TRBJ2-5,CASSYGGHECETQYF
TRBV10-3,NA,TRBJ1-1,CAITQGMNTEAFF
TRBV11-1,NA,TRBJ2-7,CASSPRSPRSEQYF
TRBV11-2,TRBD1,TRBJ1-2,CASSLEGTGGYGYTF
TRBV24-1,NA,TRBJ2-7,CATSRPGSYEQYF
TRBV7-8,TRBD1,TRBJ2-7,CASSPRDRAYEQYF
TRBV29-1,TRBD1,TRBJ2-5,CSSPGTEETQYF
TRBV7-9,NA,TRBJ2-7,CASSLAQAGAREQYF
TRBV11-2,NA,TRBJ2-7,CASHTDAYEQYF
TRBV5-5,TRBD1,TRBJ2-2,CASSIVRGGPVTGELFF
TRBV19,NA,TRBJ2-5,CASSAGQSGETQYF
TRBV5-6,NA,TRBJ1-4,CASSVDGTNEKLFF
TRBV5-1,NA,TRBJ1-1,CASSPKAADLNTEAFF
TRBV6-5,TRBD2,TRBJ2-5,CASSYGGRFLETQHF
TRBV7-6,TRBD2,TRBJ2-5,CASSSPFAGGETQYF
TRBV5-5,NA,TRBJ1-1,CASQGRQDIRSTEAFF